This record covers a single T cell receptor beta chain. Its antigen is unidentified. Trimming took 9 bases from V and 4 from J, leaving 16 bases between them. The CDR3 contains 13 residues. The V gene's germline CDR1 is MNHNS and CDR2 SASEGT. Specified time point: week 5, during vaccination. In the vaccine, a single dose held 300 ug of the mutant IDH1 20-mer peptide, along with topical imiquimod. These data belong to a study of a mutant IDH1 vaccine in newly diagnosed glioma. Study-wide context: Beginning 4-6 weeks after radiotherapy alone, or with temozolomide cycles, vaccination took place. Of treated patients, 62.5% were men and approximately 40% women, averaging about 40 years.

Study-level points and caveats: Any relationship between pseudoprogression and changes in top peripheral T cell clonotypes seemed absent. Most patients, approximately 93%, showed vaccine-induced immune responses.

The protocol was immunoSEQ multiplex PCR, while the TCRdb copy is restricted to in-frame clones and leaves out a portion. The table records about 83,000 clones, around nine tenths of them present only once. The sample was PBMCs, taken from a glioma patient whose treatment included an IDH1 peptide vaccine. This chain uses TRBV6-1 with TRBJ2-7; D remains unclear. This clonotype was sampled from a woman aged 45 to 65 with glioma. For the CDR3, the DNA is TGTGCCAGTTCAGCGAGCTCGGTGTACGAGCAGTACTTC. Translation gives CASSASSVYEQYF.